This T cell receptor beta chain is drawn from a study of blood T cell repertoires in COVID-19. From germline, CDR1 is MNHEY and CDR2 SMNVEV (reference sequence). The CDR3 runs to 15 residues. V was pared by 6 bases and J by 9 bases, with 8 bases of the junction left unmatched. Clones were sequenced by immunoSEQ multiplex PCR, and TCRdb holds only the in-frame ones, with some missing. The data show 60,000 to 75,000 clones, approximately 80% seen once. The sample was peripheral blood. This TCR was recovered from a woman aged 45-59 years with acute or convalescent COVID-19. The chain joins TRBV27 to TRBJ1-6, with 10 bases lining up with TRBD1. The CDR3 nucleotides are TGTGCCAGCAGGTCCGGGACAGGGGTAGGTTCACCCCTCCACTTT. Its translation: CASRSGTGVGSPLHF.